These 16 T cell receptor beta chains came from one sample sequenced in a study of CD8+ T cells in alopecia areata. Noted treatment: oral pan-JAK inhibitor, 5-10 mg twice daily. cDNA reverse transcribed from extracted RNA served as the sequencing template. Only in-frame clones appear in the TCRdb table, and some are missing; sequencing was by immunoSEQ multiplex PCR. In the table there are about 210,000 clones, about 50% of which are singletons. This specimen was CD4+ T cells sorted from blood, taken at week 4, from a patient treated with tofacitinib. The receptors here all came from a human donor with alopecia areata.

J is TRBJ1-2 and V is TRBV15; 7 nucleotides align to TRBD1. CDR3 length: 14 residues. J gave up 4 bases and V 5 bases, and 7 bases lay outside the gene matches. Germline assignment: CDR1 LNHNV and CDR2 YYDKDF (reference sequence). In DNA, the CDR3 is TGTGCCACCAGCTCTCAGACAGGGACCTATGGCTACACCTTC. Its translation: CATSSQTGTYGYTF.

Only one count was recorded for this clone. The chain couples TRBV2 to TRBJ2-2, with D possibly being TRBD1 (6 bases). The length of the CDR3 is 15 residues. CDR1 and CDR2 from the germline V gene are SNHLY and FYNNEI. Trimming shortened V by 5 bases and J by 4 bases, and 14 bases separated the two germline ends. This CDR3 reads CASSNRVHPTGELFF. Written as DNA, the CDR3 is TGTGCCAGCAGTAACAGGGTCCATCCCACCGGGGAGCTGTTTTTT.

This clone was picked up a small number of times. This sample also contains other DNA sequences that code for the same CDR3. CDR3 region: CATSRDARGVWETQYF. The CDR3 DNA follows: TGTGCCACCAGCAGAGATGCACGGGGAGTGTGGGAGACCCAGTACTTC. The chain uses TRBV15 and TRBJ2-5, with a weak D call TRBD2 (5 bases). Trimming took off 0 bases at V and 5 bases at J, with 16 bases between the two ends. The CDR3 runs to 16 residues. Germline lookup yields CDR1 LNHNV and CDR2 YYDKDF (reference sequence). Full variable domain (missing parts from reference TRBV15 and TRBJ2-5): DAMVIQNPRYQVTQFGKPVTLSCSQTLNHNVMYWYQQKSSQAPKLLFHYYDKDFNNEADTPDNFQSRRPNTSFCFLDIRSPGLGDTAMYLCATSRDARGVWETQYFGPGTRLLVL.

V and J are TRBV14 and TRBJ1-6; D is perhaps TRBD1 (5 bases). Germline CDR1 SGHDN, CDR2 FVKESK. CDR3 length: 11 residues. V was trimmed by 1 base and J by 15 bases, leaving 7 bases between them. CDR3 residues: CASSQGGGLHF. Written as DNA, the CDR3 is TGTGCCAGCAGCCAAGGCGGGGGCCTCCACTTT.

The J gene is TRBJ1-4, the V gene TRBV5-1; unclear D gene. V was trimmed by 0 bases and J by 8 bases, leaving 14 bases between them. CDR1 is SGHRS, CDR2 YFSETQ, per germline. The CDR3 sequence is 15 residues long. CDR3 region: CASSLANKVSEKLFF. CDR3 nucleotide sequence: TGCGCCAGCAGCTTGGCTAATAAGGTTTCGGAAAAACTGTTTTTT. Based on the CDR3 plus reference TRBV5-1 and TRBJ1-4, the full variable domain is KAGVTQTPRYLIKTRGQQVTLSCSPISGHRSVSWYQQTPGQGLQFLFEYFSETQRNKGNFPGRFSGRQFSNSRSEMNVSTLELGDSALYLCASSLANKVSEKLFFGSGTQLSVL.

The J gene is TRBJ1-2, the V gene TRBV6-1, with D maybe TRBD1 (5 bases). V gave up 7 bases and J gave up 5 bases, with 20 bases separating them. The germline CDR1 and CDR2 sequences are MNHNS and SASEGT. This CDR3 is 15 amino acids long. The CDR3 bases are TGTGCCAGCACCGACCGGCAGGGACGTTTTTATGGCTACACCTTC. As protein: CASTDRQGRFYGYTF.

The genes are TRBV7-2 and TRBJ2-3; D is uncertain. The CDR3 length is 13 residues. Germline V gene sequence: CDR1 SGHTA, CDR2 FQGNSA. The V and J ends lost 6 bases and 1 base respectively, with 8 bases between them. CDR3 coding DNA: TGTGCCAGCAGGCCCGTCGGCACAGATACGCAGTATTTT. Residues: CASRPVGTDTQYF.

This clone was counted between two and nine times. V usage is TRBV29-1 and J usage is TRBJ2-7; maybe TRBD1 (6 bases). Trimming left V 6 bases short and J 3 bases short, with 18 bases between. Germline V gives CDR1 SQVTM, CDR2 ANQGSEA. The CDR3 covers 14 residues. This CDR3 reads CSVVDRGANYEQYF. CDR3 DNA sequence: TGCAGCGTCGTGGACAGAGGAGCTAACTACGAGCAGTACTTC.

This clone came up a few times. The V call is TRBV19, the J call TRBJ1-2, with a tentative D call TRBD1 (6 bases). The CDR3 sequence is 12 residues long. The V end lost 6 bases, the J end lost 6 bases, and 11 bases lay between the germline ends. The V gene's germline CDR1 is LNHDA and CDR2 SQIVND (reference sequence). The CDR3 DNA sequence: TGTGCCAGTAGGACAGGAAGTCATGGCTACACCTTC. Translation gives CASRTGSHGYTF.

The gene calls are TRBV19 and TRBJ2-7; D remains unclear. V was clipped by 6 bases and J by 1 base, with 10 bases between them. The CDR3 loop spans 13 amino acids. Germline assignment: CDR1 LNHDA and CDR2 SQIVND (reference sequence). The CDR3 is CASSLTPSYEQYF. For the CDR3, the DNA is TGTGCCAGTAGCCTGACACCTTCCTACGAGCAGTACTTC.

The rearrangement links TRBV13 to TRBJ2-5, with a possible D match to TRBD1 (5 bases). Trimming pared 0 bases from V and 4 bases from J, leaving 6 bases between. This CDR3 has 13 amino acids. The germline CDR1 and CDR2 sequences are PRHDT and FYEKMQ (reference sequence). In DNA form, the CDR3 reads TGTGCCAGCAGCTTAGGCGACAGAGAGACCCAGTACTTC. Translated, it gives CASSLGDRETQYF.

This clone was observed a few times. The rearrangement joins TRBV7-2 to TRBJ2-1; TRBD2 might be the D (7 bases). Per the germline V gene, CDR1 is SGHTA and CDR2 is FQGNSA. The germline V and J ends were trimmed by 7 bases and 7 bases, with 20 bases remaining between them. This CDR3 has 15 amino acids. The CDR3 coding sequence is TGTGCCAGCACCTACACGGGGGGCAGGCGGAATGAGCAGTTCTTC. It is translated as CASTYTGGRRNEQFF.

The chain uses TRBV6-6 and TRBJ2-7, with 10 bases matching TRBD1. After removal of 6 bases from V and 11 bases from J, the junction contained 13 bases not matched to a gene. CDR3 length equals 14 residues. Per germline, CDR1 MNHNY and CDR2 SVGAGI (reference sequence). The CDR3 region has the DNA TGTGCCAGCAGGATGACAGGGGGCGAGGGTATGGAGTACTTC. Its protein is CASRMTGGEGMEYF.

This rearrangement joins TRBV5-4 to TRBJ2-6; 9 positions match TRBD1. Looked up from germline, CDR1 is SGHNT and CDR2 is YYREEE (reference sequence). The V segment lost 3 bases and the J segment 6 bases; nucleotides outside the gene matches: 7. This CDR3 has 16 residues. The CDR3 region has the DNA TGTGCCAGCAGCTCCCACAGGGGGCGTACGGCCAACGTCCTGACTTTC. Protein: CASSSHRGRTANVLTF.

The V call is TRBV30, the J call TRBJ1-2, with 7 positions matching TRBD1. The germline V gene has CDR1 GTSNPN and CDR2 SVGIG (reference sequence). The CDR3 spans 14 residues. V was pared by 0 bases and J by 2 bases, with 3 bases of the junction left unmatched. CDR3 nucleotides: TGTGCCTGGAGTGTCCGCAGGGGGAACTATGGCTACACCTTC. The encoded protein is CAWSVRRGNYGYTF.

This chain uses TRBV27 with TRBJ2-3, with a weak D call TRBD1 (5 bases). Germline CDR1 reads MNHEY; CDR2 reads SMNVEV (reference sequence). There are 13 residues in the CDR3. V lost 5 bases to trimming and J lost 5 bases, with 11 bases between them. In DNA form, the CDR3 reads TGTGCCAGCAGTCTTGGGGCCCTAGATACGCAGTATTTT. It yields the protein CASSLGALDTQYF.